This T cell receptor (beta chain) appears in the sequencing data of a study of blood T cell repertoires in COVID-19 (dated by TCRdb to 2020 to 2022). Some background on the complete study: Samples from collaborators originated in the United States, Italy and Spain and spanned both the acute and convalescent phases of COVID-19. The repertoires were released in a freely available public database meant as a resource for research on the immune response to SARS-CoV-2. The material from the prospective study consisted of cDNA or gDNA derived from T cells, B-cell-depleted T cells, or PBMCs. A de-identified subject ID, COVID-19 status, age in years and sex were almost always included in the sample metadata. Subjects who had been exposed to COVID-19, were actively infected with it, or had recovered from it provided the deeply sampled blood TCRbeta repertoires that made up the dataset. Where HLA class I and class II types were available, the types were taken from metadata supplied by the sample provider, not from assay-based typing. Samples were obtained from the ongoing ImmuneRACE study (first 160 participants) and from over a thousand subjects provided by 6 global collaborators. Findings and caveats that apply to the study as a whole: Clinical and demographic metadata were provided uncurated, with the amount varying by source and participant.

The immunoSEQ Assay, a bias-controlled multiplex PCR, was used to amplify TCRbeta CDR3 regions from genomic DNA. In the source study's methods: The number of nucleated cells in each sample was estimated by amplification of reference gene primers within the assay. Sequence reads were collapsed and filtered to measure the absolute abundance of every unique TCRbeta CDR3 rearrangement. For each sample, productive Simpson clonality was calculated as the square root of Simpson's diversity index across productive rearrangements. The immuneACCESS repertoire file appears here via TCRdb, limited to in-frame rearrangements. These files lack a portion of the clones; in checked studies, under half of the deficit traces to unresolved V genes, and the cause of the others is not known. From that table come the V and J calls and clone size; the DNA was used to work out D and trimming. Present in this sample are some 72,000 clones, around 80% of which were seen just once. Roughly 13% of the sample goes to the ten largest clones.

In the case of this clone: It has no known antigen specificity. At one end, the junction sequence differs from germline, possibly due to a read error.

In Seattle, one collaborating source enrolled patients while the infection was active and tracked those patients longitudinally over the course of disease. Whole blood was collected in K2EDTA tubes by collaborating institutions according to the institutions' own protocols. For TCRbeta analysis, collaborators shipped samples as frozen whole blood, isolated PBMCs, or DNA extracted from either of those sample types. The CDR3 runs 11 amino acids, cysteine and phenylalanine included. The only DNA kept is the CDR3, 33 bases in frame from the first base. The germline V gene (reference sequence) gives CDR1 as DFQATT and CDR2 as SNEGSKA.

Source material: peripheral blood. The clonotype comes from a man aged 45 to 65 with COVID-19, enrolled during active disease. The sequence is built from TRBV20-1 and TRBJ2-7; 8 nucleotides in the junction match TRBD2. The CDR3 has the sequence CSATRREELYF. At the DNA level, the sequence is TGCAGTGCTACCAGGCGGGAGGAGCTGTACTTC.